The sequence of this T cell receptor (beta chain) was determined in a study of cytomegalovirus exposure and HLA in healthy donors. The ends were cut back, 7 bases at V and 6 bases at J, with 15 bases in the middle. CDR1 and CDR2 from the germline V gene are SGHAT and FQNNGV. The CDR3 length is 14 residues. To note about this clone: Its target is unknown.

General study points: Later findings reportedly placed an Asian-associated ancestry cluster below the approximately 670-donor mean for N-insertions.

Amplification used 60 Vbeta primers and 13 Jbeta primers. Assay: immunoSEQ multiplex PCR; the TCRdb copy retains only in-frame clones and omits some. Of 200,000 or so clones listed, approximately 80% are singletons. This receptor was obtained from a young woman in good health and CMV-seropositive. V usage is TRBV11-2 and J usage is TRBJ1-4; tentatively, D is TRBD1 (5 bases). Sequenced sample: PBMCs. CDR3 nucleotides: TGTGCCAGCACCTACCCGGGGGGGTATGAAAAACTGTTTTTT. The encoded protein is CASTYPGGYEKLFF. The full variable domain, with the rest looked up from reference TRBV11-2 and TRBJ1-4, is EAGVAQSPRYKIIEKRQSVAFWCNPISGHATLYWYQQILGQGPKLLIQFQNNGVVDDSQLPKDRFSAERLKGVDSTLKIQPAKLEDSAVYLCASTYPGGYEKLFFGSGTQLSVL.